Detailed here is one T cell receptor (beta chain). Its matching antigen is unknown. The sample originates from a study of cytomegalovirus exposure and HLA in healthy donors. Study outcomes and limitations: According to the study, some 160 TCR beta chains were cytomegalovirus-associated. Diagnosis of cytomegalovirus status made by the classifier reportedly showed high specificity and sensitivity.

Assay: immunoSEQ multiplex PCR; the TCRdb copy retains only in-frame clones and omits some. The top ten clones hold approximately 2% of a sample with approximately 130,000 clones, about 90% of them seen once. The CDR3 sequence is 13 residues long. V dropped 5 bases and J dropped 6; count of bases not matched to a gene: 5. Germline CDR1 SGHTA, CDR2 FQGNSA. These donors were members of the roughly 120-subject validation cohort, a group separate from the approximately 680-subject first cohort. Sequenced material: PBMCs. The chain combines TRBV7-2 with TRBJ2-3; TRBD2 agrees at 7 bases. The receptor's source is a woman younger than 30 in good health and CMV-seronegative. The CDR3 DNA sequence: TGTGCCAGCAGCCCCTTGGGGGGGGATACGCAGTATTTT. Encoded protein: CASSPLGGDTQYF.